The entry that follows covers one T cell receptor (beta chain) sequence. This clone was found a few times. Its antigen is not yet known. The input lacks base qualities; no much larger clone sits a single base away. Library preparation was by the immunoSEQ multiplex PCR assay. RNA was extracted from all samples and reverse transcribed into cDNA as template for TCR sequencing. SuperScript III was used for first-strand cDNA synthesis, primed with a 2:1 mix of oligo-dT and random hexamers. A synthetic immune receptor repertoire was used to measure amplification bias, and any remaining bias was corrected computationally. The paper's data handling went like this. Raw reads were preprocessed to remove errors, and CDR3 was defined by IMGT conventions from the conserved cysteine to phenylalanine. Clonality was computed as 1 minus the Shannon entropy, with the entropy normalized by log2 of the number of productive unique TCRs. CD4 or CD8 identity of scalp clones was inferred by cross-referencing scalp TCRbeta sequences with sorted blood CD4 and CD8 repertoires. This immuneACCESS table, as held by TCRdb, lists in-frame sequences with V and J called but not all clones. Of the missing ones, under half trace to an unresolved V gene in checked studies; the others have no known cause. That table supplies the V and J calls and clone size; D and trimming were determined from the DNA. Across this sample there are 150,000 or so clones, with around 47% seen only once. The ten biggest clones cover about 6.4% of the sample.

From alopecia areata patients, peripheral blood was collected along with lesional scalp punch biopsies. PBMCs were isolated by density centrifugation and stained for CD3, CD4 and CD8, after which CD4+ and CD8+ T cells were sorted on a FACSAria. The germline V gene (reference sequence) provides CDR1 GTSNPN and CDR2 SVGIG. Deletion took 0 bases off V and 4 bases off J, with a span of 10 bases between the germline ends. From the cysteine through the phenylalanine, the CDR3 covers 14 amino acids. This entry keeps only the CDR3 DNA: 42 bases, framed from base 1. This sample is part of a study of CD8+ T cells in alopecia areata (dated by TCRdb to the late 2010s). Describing the broader study: The treated patients, all with moderate-to-severe alopecia areata, were enrolled in an open-label pilot trial of oral tofacitinib given at 5 to 10 mg twice daily. Tofacitinib was given for 6 to 18 months, followed by 6 months of follow-up off drug to assess delayed response and recurrence. To study T cell clonal expansion in alopecia areata, the researchers applied high-throughput TCRbeta sequencing to both the C3H/HeJ mouse model and human patients. On the human side, TCRbeta sequencing was run on scalp tissue and on sorted CD4+ and CD8+ peripheral blood T cells from healthy controls and from alopecia areata patients with either patchy or totalis/universalis disease. Biopsies were taken from tofacitinib-treated patients at baseline and at 4 and 24 weeks of treatment, and a later scalp biopsy was taken in several of the tofacitinib-treated patients. Scalp clonality was compared among normal scalp (n=4), patchy alopecia areata scalp (n=8), and alopecia totalis/universalis scalp (n=8). RNA came from the PAXgene miRNA kit for fixed scalp, the miRNeasy kit for PBMCs, and the RNeasy kit for mouse skin. immunoSEQ multiplex PCR using 35 Vbeta forward primers and 13 Jbeta reverse primers was used to amplify TCRbeta CDR3 regions.

What the research found in general, with its limitations: Compared with normal scalp, lesional scalp had higher clonality and more expanded CD8+ clones, particularly in alopecia totalis/universalis, a pattern that suggests antigenic drive. Shared TCR sequences between patients were less evident than in mice, which may be partly attributable to HLA diversity in the patient population. Unlike mouse skin, which is dominated by gammadelta T cells, normal human skin has resident alphabeta T cells that are also sequenced, and this complicates analysis of the scalp TCR repertoire.

Input material: CD4+ T cells sorted from blood. The rearrangement combines TRBV30 with TRBJ1-5; the D gene lacks a confident call. This receptor was obtained from a human donor with alopecia areata. The CDR3 region reads CAWSVRTVNQPQHF. At the DNA level, the sequence is TGTGCCTGGAGTGTACGAACAGTAAATCAGCCCCAGCATTTT.